This entry lists 28 T cell receptor beta chains sequenced from one sample in a study of T cells in localized non-small cell lung cancer. TCRdb keeps only in-frame clones here, not all; method: immunoSEQ multiplex PCR. The table lists about 1,200 clones, around a third of them singletons. The source material was normal lung tissue next to the tumor, sampled before any cancer treatment. These receptors were collected from a man between 40 and 75 years old with stage I squamous cell lung carcinoma.

There are a few counts of this clone. The chain recombines TRBV9 with TRBJ2-2; TRBD1 agrees at 10 bases. Unmatched junction bases numbered 8, after V lost 4 bases and J lost 5 bases. The CDR3 is 16 amino acids. The germline CDR1 and CDR2 sequences are SGDLS and YYNGEE. The DNA for the CDR3 is TGTGCCAGCAGCTCGACAGGGGGCGCTGGGACCGGGGAGCTGTTTTTT. Its translation is CASSSTGGAGTGELFF.

This chain links TRBV9 with TRBJ1-1; 9 bases are shared with TRBD1. The CDR3 has 16 residues. Trimming cost V 5 bases and J 1 base; bases outside gene matches: 9. Germline-derived CDR1 and CDR2 are SGDLS and YYNGEE. CDR3 in DNA: TGTGCCAGCAGTGGACAAAGGGACAGGGCGAACACTGAAGCTTTCTTT. Amino acid sequence: CASSGQRDRANTEAFF.

CDR3 residues: CASSLVHSNQPQHF. CDR3 in DNA: TGTGCCAGCAGCTTAGTTCATAGCAATCAGCCCCAGCATTTT. This rearrangement joins TRBV11-3 to TRBJ1-5, with D hard to call. The CDR3 consists of 14 residues. Trimming took off 1 base at V and 0 bases at J, with 4 bases between the two ends. Per germline, CDR1 SGHNT and CDR2 YENEEA.

This chain links TRBV6-8 with TRBJ1-2; D call uncertain. Germline V gene lookup returns CDR1 MNHGY and CDR2 SAAAGT. The CDR3 runs to 12 residues. Trimming removed 6 bases from V and 2 bases from J, with 7 bases in between. CDR3 bases: TGTGCCAGCAGCCTCGTGAACTATGGCTACACCTTC. Its translation: CASSLVNYGYTF.

The chain links TRBV5-1 to TRBJ1-3; D is possibly TRBD1 (5 bases). Trimming took 0 bases from V and 0 from J, leaving 10 bases between them. Germline V gene lookup returns CDR1 SGHRS and CDR2 YFSETQ. This CDR3 is built from 16 residues. The DNA of the CDR3 is TGCGCCAGCAGCTTGGTTGGGACCTTCTCTGGAAACACCATATATTTT. Amino acids: CASSLVGTFSGNTIYF.

The V call is TRBV14, the J call TRBJ2-7; D is unclear. Germline assignment: CDR1 SGHDN and CDR2 FVKESK. This CDR3 is built from 15 residues. Deletions cut 1 base from V and 3 bases from J, with 13 bases between. In nucleotides, the CDR3 is TGTGCCAGCAGCCAAGGCGGTGCGAGAATCTACGAGCAGTACTTC. This encodes CASSQGGARIYEQYF.

There are a few counts of this clone. The chain recombines TRBV14 with TRBJ1-1; tentatively, D is TRBD1 (6 bases). The germline V gene encodes CDR1 SGHDN and CDR2 FVKESK. V lost 2 bases, J lost 5 bases, and 21 bases lay in between. CDR3 size: 17 residues. The CDR3 loop is CASSQKEKTGRITEAFF. CDR3 DNA: TGTGCCAGCAGCCAAAAGGAAAAGACAGGAAGAATTACTGAAGCTTTCTTT.

This clone ranks as medium-sized (0.01 to 0.1%). At one end, the junction sequence differs from germline, possibly due to a read error. The chain has TRBV6-8 and TRBJ1-2, with a weak D call TRBD1 (5 bases). Germline CDR1 and CDR2: MNHGY and SAAAGT. The CDR3 runs to 13 residues. CDR3: CAISGGTFYGYTF. Written as DNA, the CDR3 is TGTGCCATCAGTGGCGGGACGTTCTATGGCTACACCTTC.

The V and J genes are TRBV19 and TRBJ1-4; unclear D gene. Germline CDR1 is LNHDA and CDR2 is SQIVND (reference sequence). Trimming stripped 3 bases from V and 4 bases from J, with 21 bases between. This CDR3 comprises 18 residues. In DNA, the CDR3 is TGTGCCAGTAGTATGGGGTTTGAGGTCCGGCGGTTTAATGAAAAACTGTTTTTT. Amino acids: CASSMGFEVRRFNEKLFF. The full variable domain, completed using reference TRBV19 and TRBJ1-4, is DGGITQSPKYLFRKEGQNVTLSCEQNLNHDAMYWYRQDPGQGLRLIYYSQIVNDFQKGDIAEGYSVSREKKESFPLTVTSAQKNPTAFYLCASSMGFEVRRFNEKLFFGSGTQLSVL.

The CDR3 sequence is CASSRSGTVNEQFF. The CDR3 DNA follows: TGTGCCAGCTCCCGTTCCGGGACAGTTAATGAGCAGTTCTTC. The V gene is TRBV18, the J gene TRBJ2-1; TRBD1 agrees at 7 bases. The germline CDR1 and CDR2 sequences are KGHSH and LQKENI. V lost 6 bases, J lost 7 bases, and 9 bases stayed unmatched. The CDR3 is 14 amino acids. Drawing the rest from reference TRBV18 and TRBJ2-1, the complete variable domain is NAGVMQNPRHLVRRRGQEARLRCSPMKGHSHVYWYRQLPEEGLKFMVYLQKENIIDESGMPKERFSAEFPKEGPSILRIQQVVRGDSAAYFCASSRSGTVNEQFFGPGTRLTVL.

The V gene is TRBV6-7, the J gene TRBJ2-1, with 7 bases lining up with TRBD2. TRBV6-7 is marked as an open reading frame, function uncertain. The trim removed 5 bases at V and 1 base at J, leaving 8 bases unmatched. There are 16 residues in the CDR3. CDR3 DNA sequence: TGTGCCAGCAGTGAAAGTGGGGGAGGGTCCTACAATGAGCAGTTCTTC. Encoded protein: CASSESGGGSYNEQFF.

V gene TRBV30 combines with J gene TRBJ1-4, with D unclear. Deletions cut 5 bases from V and 4 bases from J, with 14 bases between. The germline V gene has CDR1 GTSNPN and CDR2 SVGIG (reference sequence). The CDR3 extends over 14 amino acids. CDR3 sequence reads: CAWERTGINEKLFF. DNA for the CDR3: TGTGCCTGGGAAAGGACGGGGATTAATGAAAAACTGTTTTTT.

The rearrangement links TRBV6-8 to TRBJ2-7; D might be TRBD1 or TRBD2, each matching 5 bases. The CDR3 runs 16 residues. Germline V gene data show CDR1 as MNHGY and CDR2 as SAAAGT. The V end was cut by 6 bases, the J end by 0 bases, with 18 bases between. The chain's CDR3 is CASSEPGPLSSYEQYF. Here the CDR3 DNA reads TGTGCCAGCAGCGAACCGGGACCTCTGAGCTCCTACGAGCAGTACTTC.

In its sample, this clone was seen once. The chain combines TRBV5-1 with TRBJ1-3; possible D gene TRBD1, 6 bases. V lost 8 bases, J lost 2 bases, and 20 bases lay in between. The length of the CDR3 is 16 residues. In germline, CDR1 is SGHRS, CDR2 YFSETQ. The DNA for the CDR3 is TGCGCCAGTACCGAAATGCCCCAGGGGACTGGAAACACCATATATTTT. Its translation: CASTEMPQGTGNTIYF. Full variable domain (remainder filled in from reference TRBV5-1 and TRBJ1-3): KAGVTQTPRYLIKTRGQQVTLSCSPISGHRSVSWYQQTPGQGLQFLFEYFSETQRNKGNFPGRFSGRQFSNSRSEMNVSTLELGDSALYLCASTEMPQGTGNTIYFGEGSWLTVV.

V usage is TRBV19 and J usage is TRBJ2-7, with D perhaps TRBD1 (6 bases). Germline V gives CDR1 LNHDA, CDR2 SQIVND (reference sequence). This CDR3 contains 12 residues. The V gene lost 1 base and the J gene lost 6 bases, with 7 bases spanning the gap. The CDR3 DNA reads TGTGCCAGTAGTATAGGAGGGGGCGAGCAGTACTTC. Amino acid sequence: CASSIGGGEQYF.

The V and J genes are TRBV18 and TRBJ2-7; TRBD1 matches 9 bases. Germline assignment: CDR1 KGHSH and CDR2 LQKENI. There are 15 residues in the CDR3. V dropped 6 bases and J dropped 2; count of bases not matched to a gene: 8. The CDR3 here is CASSPGQGLTYEQYF. DNA of the CDR3: TGTGCCAGCTCGCCCGGACAGGGGTTAACCTACGAGCAGTACTTC.

The table lists this clone with a few counts. This chain links TRBV27 with TRBJ2-2; a possible D gene is TRBD2 (6 bases). With 8 bases removed from V and 1 base from J, the gap between germline ends came to 11 bases. In germline, CDR1 is MNHEY, CDR2 SMNVEV (reference sequence). This CDR3 spans 14 amino acids. DNA for the CDR3: TGTGCCAGCCGAATGACTAGGAACACCGGGGAGCTGTTTTTT. This sequence encodes CASRMTRNTGELFF.

V is TRBV11-3 and J is TRBJ1-1; no clear D gene. Germline values: CDR1 SGHNT, CDR2 YENEEA. V lost 5 bases and J 0 bases, leaving 16 bases between the germline ends. This CDR3 is built from 16 residues. The CDR3, as DNA: TGTGCCAGCAGCCCTATCGAGGGAGCGGTGAACACTGAAGCTTTCTTT. This gives the protein CASSPIEGAVNTEAFF.

Here the CDR3 DNA reads TGTGCCAGCAGGCCCGGGGGGAACACTGAAGCTTTCTTT. Residues: CASRPGGNTEAFF. The V call is TRBV6-8, the J call TRBJ1-1; tentative D call: TRBD1 (5 bases). In germline, CDR1 is MNHGY, CDR2 SAAAGT. V was trimmed by 6 bases and J by 1 base, leaving 9 bases between them. The CDR3 runs to 13 residues.

V and J are TRBV2 and TRBJ2-5, with unresolved D. Trimming took 6 bases from V and 4 from J, leaving 18 bases between them. The CDR3 length is 15 residues. Germline lookup yields CDR1 SNHLY and CDR2 FYNNEI. The CDR3 nucleotides are TGTGCCAGCAGCCAGTCAATGGGTGGTGGAGAGACCCAGTACTTC. This sequence encodes CASSQSMGGGETQYF.

Within the sample, this clone is large. The chain uses TRBV7-2 and TRBJ1-4, with a tentative D call TRBD1 (5 bases). The ends were cut back, 5 bases at V and 8 bases at J, with 12 bases in the middle. This CDR3 region has 13 residues. Per the germline V gene, CDR1 is SGHTA and CDR2 is FQGNSA. CDR3 in amino acids: CASSAGRGEKLFF. The CDR3 DNA reads as TGTGCCAGCAGCGCGGGGAGGGGCGAAAAACTGTTTTTT.

The chain is built from TRBV7-2 and TRBJ2-7; the D gene is possibly TRBD1 (7 bases). Trimming removed 5 bases from V and 3 bases from J, with 11 bases in between. This CDR3 has 13 residues. The V gene's germline CDR1 is SGHTA and CDR2 FQGNSA. CDR3 in DNA: TGTGCCAGCAGCCGGCGGGACAGCTACGAGCAGTACTTC. It translates to CASSRRDSYEQYF.

The genes are TRBV4-1 and TRBJ1-5, with D perhaps TRBD1 (5 bases). In germline, CDR1 is MGHRA, CDR2 YSYEKL. The CDR3 loop spans 15 amino acids. V lost 1 base to trimming and J lost 6 bases, with 13 bases between them. The CDR3 sequence is CASSQVAGPGQPQHF. The CDR3 coding sequence is TGCGCCAGCAGCCAAGTGGCAGGGCCAGGTCAGCCCCAGCATTTT.

The J gene is TRBJ2-3, the V gene TRBV19, with 8 bases identical to TRBD2. Germline assignment: CDR1 LNHDA and CDR2 SQIVND (reference sequence). V gave up 4 bases and J gave up 12 bases; unmatched junction bases: 12. This CDR3 is built from 14 residues. The CDR3 is CASSTAGGRYGQYF. As DNA, the CDR3 is TGTGCCAGTAGTACGGCGGGGGGTCGATACGGACAGTATTTT.

This clone was counted only a few times. The chain carries TRBV6-7 and TRBJ1-4; no clear D. TRBV6-7 qualifies as an ORF whose function is uncertain. The ends were cut back, 5 bases at V and 11 bases at J, with 9 bases in the middle. This CDR3 comprises 11 residues. This chain's CDR3 is CASSLNFKLFF. The CDR3 DNA is TGTGCCAGCAGTCTAAACTTCAAACTGTTTTTT.

This clone was detected only a few times. V gene TRBV6-8 combines with J gene TRBJ2-3; a possible D gene is TRBD1 (6 bases). V lost 6 bases, J lost 4 bases, and 14 bases lay in between. This CDR3 contains 14 residues. Germline CDR1 reads MNHGY; CDR2 reads SAAAGT. The CDR3 is CASRGPGVADTQYF. The CDR3 coding sequence is TGTGCCAGCAGGGGGCCAGGGGTGGCAGATACGCAGTATTTT.

This clone was detected only a few times. The chain joins TRBV28 to TRBJ2-5, with TRBD1 matching 8 bases. J lost 5 bases, V lost 7 bases, and 6 bases had no gene match. Germline V lookup: CDR1 MDHEN, CDR2 SYDVKM. CDR3 length: 13 residues. CDR3 amino acids: CASTRQGRETQYF. The DNA of the CDR3 is TGTGCCAGCACCAGACAGGGGCGCGAGACCCAGTACTTC.

This clone was seen more than once but under ten times. The chain carries TRBV6-9 and TRBJ2-7; 10 nucleotides match TRBD1. Per the germline V gene, CDR1 is MNHGY and CDR2 is SVAAGI. The CDR3 has 16 residues. V was clipped by 8 bases and J by 7 bases; unmatched bases: 17. The CDR3, as DNA: TGTGCCAGCGGAAGCATGCGTAGGGACAGGGGTTTGGAGCAGTACTTC. Its translation: CASGSMRRDRGLEQYF.